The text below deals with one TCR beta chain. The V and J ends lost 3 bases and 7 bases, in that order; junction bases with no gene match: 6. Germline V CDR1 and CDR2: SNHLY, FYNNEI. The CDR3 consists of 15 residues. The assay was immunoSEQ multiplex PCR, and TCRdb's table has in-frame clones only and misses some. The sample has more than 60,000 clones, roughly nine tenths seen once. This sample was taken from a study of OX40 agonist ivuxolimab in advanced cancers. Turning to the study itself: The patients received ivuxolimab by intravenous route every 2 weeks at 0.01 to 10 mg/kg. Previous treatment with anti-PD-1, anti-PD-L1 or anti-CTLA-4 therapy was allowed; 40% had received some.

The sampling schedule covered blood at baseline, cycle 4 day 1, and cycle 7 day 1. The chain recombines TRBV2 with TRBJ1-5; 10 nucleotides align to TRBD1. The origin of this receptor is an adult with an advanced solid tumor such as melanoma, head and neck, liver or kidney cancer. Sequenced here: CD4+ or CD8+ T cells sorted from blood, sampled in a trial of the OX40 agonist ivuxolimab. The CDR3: CASSDRQGARQPQHF. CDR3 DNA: TGTGCCAGCAGTGACCGACAGGGGGCTCGGCAGCCCCAGCATTTT.